The clone carrying this TCR beta chain has just one count. Its antigen is unidentified. This sample is drawn from a study of cytomegalovirus exposure and HLA in healthy donors. It was with 60 Vbeta and 13 Jbeta primers that the PCR ran. Libraries were prepared by immunoSEQ multiplex PCR; TCRdb keeps only in-frame clonotypes and omits some of them. The sample holds roughly 100,000 clones, around 84% seen once. Findings and caveats of the study: Clonal expansion was found to be greater in HLA-associated TCR beta chains than in equally common others in a later analysis. The study labeled under 200 TCR beta chains cytomegalovirus-associated. Follow-up analysis later connected one missense variant in DCLRE1C with trimming of TCR beta V- and J-genes.

The TCR was taken from a middle-aged woman in good health and CMV-seronegative. Specimen: PBMCs.

CDR3: CASSDRAGDYNEQFF. The CDR3 nucleotides are TGTGCCAGCAGTGATAGAGCGGGAGACTACAATGAGCAGTTCTTC. V usage is TRBV6-1 and J usage is TRBJ2-1; 8 bases line up with TRBD2. CDR1 and CDR2 (germline): MNHNS, SASEGT. The CDR3 totals 15 residues. V lost 3 bases and J lost 3; bases outside the gene matches: 4.